This T cell receptor (beta chain) was identified during a study of shared clonotypes between healthy human individuals. For this clone: The sample has other DNA sequences that encode this CDR3 too.

The assay was immunoSEQ multiplex PCR, and TCRdb's table has in-frame clones only and misses some. The repertoire holds fewer than 1.6 million clones, with around 98.5% as singletons. The sequenced material came from naive CD4+ T cells sorted from blood. Regarding subset: CD45RA+ positively selected. The clonotype was recovered from a man aged 30-40 years in good health.

The CDR3 DNA is TGTGCCAGCAGCCCCGGGACAGAACAAGAGACCCAGTACTTC. This sequence encodes CASSPGTEQETQYF. This sequence joins TRBV5-4 and TRBJ2-5; 7 bases agree with TRBD1. This CDR3 comprises 14 residues. Germline V gene sequence: CDR1 SGHNT, CDR2 YYREEE (reference sequence). V trimming: 4 bases; J trimming: 2 bases; junction bases outside the gene matches: 5.